One sample yielded the 20 T cell receptor beta chains listed below, sequenced in a study of shared clonotypes between healthy human individuals. TCRdb keeps only in-frame clones here, not all; method: immunoSEQ multiplex PCR. The sample gives under 550,000 clones, almost 97% of which show up once; about 0.064% is in the top ten. The sequenced sample consisted of naive CD4+ T cells sorted from blood. As to subset: CD45RA+ positively selected. These TCRs come from a woman aged 30 to 39 in good health.

V and J are TRBV27 and TRBJ1-1; TRBD1 aligns across 11 bases. The CDR3 loop spans 18 amino acids. V was pared by 5 bases and J by 4 bases, with 15 bases of the junction left unmatched. Germline lookup yields CDR1 MNHEY and CDR2 SMNVEV (reference sequence). The CDR3 region is CASSPLGQGALSGTEAFF. The CDR3 DNA sequence: TGTGCCAGCAGTCCTCTCGGACAGGGGGCTCTATCGGGCACTGAAGCTTTCTTT.

This chain links TRBV29-1 with TRBJ2-4, with TRBD2 identical over 16 bases. CDR3 length equals 16 residues. V lost 4 bases and J lost 7; bases outside the gene matches: 7. The germline V gene has CDR1 SQVTM and CDR2 ANQGSEA. CDR3 DNA: TGCAGCGTTGGGGGACTAGCGGGAGGGCCGCCGAACATTCAGTACTTC. Its protein is CSVGGLAGGPPNIQYF.

This CDR3 reads CASSLAPDRLAGGLYNEQFF. The CDR3 coding sequence is TGCGCCAGCAGCTTAGCTCCAGACCGACTAGCGGGAGGGCTCTACAATGAGCAGTTCTTC. The chain links TRBV5-1 to TRBJ2-1; 14 bases align to TRBD2. The CDR3 consists of 20 residues. Germline trimming cut 2 bases from V and 3 bases from J; bases unmatched to any gene: 13. Germline loops: CDR1 SGHRS, CDR2 YFSETQ.

This sequence joins TRBV5-4 and TRBJ1-4; TRBD1 matches 9 bases. Germline lookup yields CDR1 SGHNT and CDR2 YYREEE (reference sequence). The CDR3 is 14 residues long. V lost 4 bases and J lost 6; bases outside the gene matches: 4. CDR3 region: CASSDRDRDEKLFF. CDR3 nucleotides: TGTGCCAGCAGCGACCGGGACAGGGATGAAAAACTGTTTTTT.

This chain joins TRBV7-9 and TRBJ2-1, with TRBD2 identical over 13 bases. The CDR3 is 19 amino acids. Per the germline V gene, CDR1 is SEHNR and CDR2 is FQNEAQ (reference sequence). Unmatched junction bases numbered 12, after V lost 2 bases and J lost 5 bases. The CDR3 coding sequence is TGTGCCAGCAGCTTATGGGGACTAGCGGGGCCGTGGGGGGACAATGAGCAGTTCTTC. Protein product: CASSLWGLAGPWGDNEQFF.

The rearrangement uses TRBV6-1 and TRBJ1-4; D remains unclear. V was pared by 7 bases and J by 3 bases, with 12 bases between. CDR3 length: 14 residues. Germline CDR1 and CDR2: MNHNS and SASEGT. DNA of the CDR3: TGTGCCAGCATCGGGTGGCTGGCTAATGAAAAACTGTTTTTT. The encoded protein is CASIGWLANEKLFF.

The gene calls are TRBV30 and TRBJ1-2; 9 bases fit TRBD1. The CDR3 consists of 15 residues. Germline loops: CDR1 GTSNPN, CDR2 SVGIG (reference sequence). The V segment lost 0 bases and the J segment 4 bases; nucleotides outside the gene matches: 6. Here the CDR3 DNA reads TGTGCCTGGAGTGTACTGGGACAGGGAATCTATGGCTACACCTTC. Translated: CAWSVLGQGIYGYTF.

The chain couples TRBV5-1 to TRBJ2-6; unclear D gene. Germline V CDR1 and CDR2: SGHRS, YFSETQ. Trimming took off 2 bases at V and 0 bases at J, with 12 bases between the two ends. CDR3 length: 17 amino acids. Here the CDR3 DNA reads TGCGCCAGCAGCTTTATCAGACAAAACTCTGGGGCCAACGTCCTGACTTTC. Protein: CASSFIRQNSGANVLTF.

The rearrangement joins TRBV7-6 to TRBJ2-7; D is perhaps TRBD2 (6 bases). CDR1 is SGHVS, CDR2 FNYEAQ, per germline. V lost 5 bases, J lost 2 bases, and 13 bases lay in between. This CDR3 comprises 14 residues. CDR3 residues: CASSPGWGAYEQYF. CDR3 in DNA: TGTGCCAGCAGCCCCGGGTGGGGGGCCTACGAGCAGTACTTC.

The rearrangement joins TRBV7-9 to TRBJ2-5; the match to TRBD1 covers 8 bases. This CDR3 comprises 17 residues. J lost 2 bases, V lost 1 base, and 9 bases had no gene match. Germline-derived CDR1 and CDR2 are SEHNR and FQNEAQ (reference sequence). The CDR3 region is CASSLELWTGSQETQYF. DNA for the CDR3: TGTGCCAGCAGCTTAGAGCTTTGGACAGGGTCGCAAGAGACCCAGTACTTC.

The V call is TRBV27, the J call TRBJ1-4, with D uncertain. The germline gives CDR1 MNHEY, CDR2 SMNVEV (reference sequence). This CDR3 has 16 residues. The ends were cut back, 5 bases at V and 3 bases at J, with 16 bases in the middle. The CDR3 reads CASSDEPGLANEKLFF. The CDR3 nucleotides read TGTGCCAGCAGTGACGAACCGGGTCTGGCTAATGAAAAACTGTTTTTT.

This sequence joins TRBV7-9 and TRBJ2-7; D uncertain. This CDR3 has 13 residues. Germline V gene data show CDR1 as SEHNR and CDR2 as FQNEAQ (reference sequence). Trimming stripped 4 bases from V and 0 bases from J, with 7 bases between. The CDR3 loop reads CASSSGNSYEQYF. The CDR3 DNA follows: TGTGCCAGCAGCTCCGGCAACTCCTACGAGCAGTACTTC.

The chain is built from TRBV7-3 and TRBJ2-5, with 7 bases matching TRBD2. This CDR3 is 15 amino acids long. Germline V gives CDR1 SGHTA, CDR2 FQGTGA. V was pared by 5 bases and J by 2 bases, with 8 bases of the junction left unmatched. The CDR3 DNA follows: TGTGCCAGCAGCCCAGGGTCTAGCGGTCAAGAGACCCAGTACTTC. It encodes CASSPGSSGQETQYF.

The V gene is TRBV5-1, the J gene TRBJ2-7; 7 nucleotides line up with TRBD2. Losses at the gene ends were 4 bases for V and 0 bases for J; bases not matched to a gene: 13. This CDR3 has 17 residues. Germline V lookup: CDR1 SGHRS, CDR2 YFSETQ. CDR3 bases: TGCGCCAGCAGCCGCTCGAGGGGCGGGAGTTCCTCCTACGAGCAGTACTTC. Amino acids: CASSRSRGGSSSYEQYF.

This rearrangement joins TRBV18 to TRBJ1-1; no clear D gene. The CDR3 sequence is 13 residues long. CDR1 and CDR2 (germline): KGHSH, LQKENI. Trimming took off 3 bases at V and 7 bases at J, with 12 bases between the two ends. The CDR3 sequence: CASSPTFTDEAFF. The DNA for the CDR3 is TGTGCCAGCTCACCTACGTTTACGGATGAAGCTTTCTTT.

In its sample, this clone was seen once. V and J are TRBV7-9 and TRBJ2-1; 12 nucleotides agree with TRBD2. Germline V gives CDR1 SEHNR, CDR2 FQNEAQ (reference sequence). The J segment lost 8 bases and the V segment lost 5 bases, leaving 7 bases of the junction unmatched. This CDR3 contains 15 residues. CDR3: CASSQTSGRSDEQFF. The CDR3 nucleotides are TGTGCCAGCAGCCAGACTAGCGGGAGAAGCGATGAGCAGTTCTTC.

The rearrangement joins TRBV6-1 to TRBJ2-5, with D perhaps matching TRBD2 (5 bases). Germline V gene data show CDR1 as MNHNS and CDR2 as SASEGT. With 6 bases removed from V and 1 base from J, the gap between germline ends came to 12 bases. This CDR3 has 14 amino acids. CDR3 amino acids: CASRRLAAQETQYF. The CDR3 DNA reads as TGTGCCAGCAGGAGGCTAGCAGCCCAAGAGACCCAGTACTTC.

The chain links TRBV6-1 to TRBJ2-7; D is unclear. Germline-derived CDR1 and CDR2 are MNHNS and SASEGT. This CDR3 spans 13 amino acids. Deletions cut 0 bases from V and 2 bases from J, with 5 bases between. The CDR3 DNA is TGTGCCAGCAGTGAAGCGTCCCCCTACGAGCAGTACTTC. This translates into CASSEASPYEQYF.

The genes are TRBV19 and TRBJ2-2, with a possible D match to TRBD1 (5 bases). The CDR3 is made up of 16 amino acids. CDR1 is LNHDA and CDR2 is SQIVND in the germline V gene (reference sequence). V lost 3 bases, J lost 0 bases, and 11 bases lay in between. The CDR3 sequence: CASSIPQAANTGELFF. The CDR3 DNA is TGTGCCAGTAGTATCCCACAGGCCGCGAACACCGGGGAGCTGTTTTTT. The entire variable domain, with the rest obtained from reference TRBV19 and TRBJ2-2, is as follows: DGGITQSPKYLFRKEGQNVTLSCEQNLNHDAMYWYRQDPGQGLRLIYYSQIVNDFQKGDIAEGYSVSREKKESFPLTVTSAQKNPTAFYLCASSIPQAANTGELFFGEGSRLTVL.

This chain joins TRBV29-1 and TRBJ2-7; D might be TRBD2 (5 bases). Trimming left V 7 bases short and J 2 bases short, with 18 bases between. The CDR3 consists of 14 residues. Germline assignment: CDR1 SQVTM and CDR2 ANQGSEA. CDR3 sequence: CSAQPGLNTYEQYF. CDR3 DNA: TGCAGCGCGCAACCGGGATTAAATACCTACGAGCAGTACTTC.